The source of this T cell receptor beta chain is a study of blood T cell repertoires in COVID-19. Original methodology: Reference gene primers were amplified, and this amplification served to estimate nucleated cell counts. Generated by immunoSEQ multiplex PCR, the TCRdb table keeps only in-frame clones and is missing some. Clone size and the V and J calls come from that table; the DNA yielded D and trimming. The sample consists of 270,000 or so clones, 83% of them appearing once. Germline-derived CDR1 and CDR2 are SEHNR and FQNEAQ (reference sequence). The CDR3 is 14 residues long. Unmatched junction bases numbered 3, after V lost 5 bases and J lost 2 bases.

The V gene is TRBV7-9, the J gene TRBJ2-7; 10 bases line up with TRBD1. The origin of this receptor is a woman aged 45-65 years who had recovered from COVID-19. Input material: peripheral blood. The CDR3 sequence: CASSGTGATYEQYF. CDR3 bases: TGTGCCAGCAGCGGGACAGGGGCCACCTACGAGCAGTACTTC.